This TCR beta chain was recorded in a study of T-cell reconstitution after alpha-beta-depleted transplantation in children. The CDR3 has 16 residues. Germline lookup yields CDR1 MNHEY and CDR2 SVGAGI. The ends were cut back, 0 bases at V and 6 bases at J, with 16 bases in the middle. This sample's TCRbeta library carried unique molecular identifier barcodes. TCRdb reanalysed the PCR reads using MiXCR and keeps one entry per CDR3 protein. The sample shows hundreds of thousands of distinct CDR3 sequences, 8.5% to 10% of them seen only once. This clonotype has only a few counts. The J gene is TRBJ2-3, the V gene TRBV6-5; the D gene could be TRBD1 or TRBD2 (5 bases each). The TCR comes from a human donor who donated a stem cell graft to a child with acute lymphoblastic leukemia. The starting material was PBMCs from the stem cell graft donor, obtained from the stem cell graft. The CDR3 DNA reads as TGTGCCAGCAGTTACTCGACGGGACCGATAAGGGATACGCAGTATTTT. This gives the protein CASSYSTGPIRDTQYF.